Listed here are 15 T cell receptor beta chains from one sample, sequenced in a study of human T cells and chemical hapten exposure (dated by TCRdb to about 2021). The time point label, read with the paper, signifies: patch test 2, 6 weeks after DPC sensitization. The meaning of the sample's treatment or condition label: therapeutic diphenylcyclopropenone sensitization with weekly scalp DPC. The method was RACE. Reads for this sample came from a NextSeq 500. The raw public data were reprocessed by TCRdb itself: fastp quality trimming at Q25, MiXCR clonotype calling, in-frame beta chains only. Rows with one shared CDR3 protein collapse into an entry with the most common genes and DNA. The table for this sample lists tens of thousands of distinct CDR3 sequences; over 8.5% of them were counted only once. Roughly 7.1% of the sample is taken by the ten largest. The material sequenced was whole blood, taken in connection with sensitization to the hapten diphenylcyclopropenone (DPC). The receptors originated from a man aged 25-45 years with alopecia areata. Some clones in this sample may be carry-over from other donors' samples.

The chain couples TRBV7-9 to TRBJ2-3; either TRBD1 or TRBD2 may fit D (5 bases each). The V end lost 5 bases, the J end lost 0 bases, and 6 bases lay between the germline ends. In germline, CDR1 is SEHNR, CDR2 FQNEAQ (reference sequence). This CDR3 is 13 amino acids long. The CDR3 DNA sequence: TGTGCCAGCAGCCGGGACAGCACAGATACGCAGTATTTT. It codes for CASSRDSTDTQYF.

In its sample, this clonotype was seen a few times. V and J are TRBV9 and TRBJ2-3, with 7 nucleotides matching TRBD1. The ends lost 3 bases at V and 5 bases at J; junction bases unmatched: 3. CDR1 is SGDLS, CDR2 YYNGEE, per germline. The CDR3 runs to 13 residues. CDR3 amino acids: CASSDRDRDTQYF. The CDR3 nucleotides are TGTGCCAGCAGCGACCGGGACAGAGATACGCAGTATTTT.

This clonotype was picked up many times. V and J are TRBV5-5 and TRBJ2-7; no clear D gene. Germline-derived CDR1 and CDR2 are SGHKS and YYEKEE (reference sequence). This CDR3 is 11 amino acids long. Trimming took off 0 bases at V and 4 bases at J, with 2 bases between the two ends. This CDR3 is CASSLVYEQYF. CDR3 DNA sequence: TGTGCCAGCAGCTTGGTGTACGAGCAGTACTTC.

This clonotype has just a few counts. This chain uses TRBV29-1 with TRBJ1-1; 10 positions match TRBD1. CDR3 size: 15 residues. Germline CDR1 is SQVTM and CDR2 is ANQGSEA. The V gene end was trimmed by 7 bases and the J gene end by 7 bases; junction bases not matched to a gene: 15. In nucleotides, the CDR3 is TGCAGCGCCCAAACAGCCGGGACAGGGGTCGGTGAAGCTTTCTTT. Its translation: CSAQTAGTGVGEAFF.

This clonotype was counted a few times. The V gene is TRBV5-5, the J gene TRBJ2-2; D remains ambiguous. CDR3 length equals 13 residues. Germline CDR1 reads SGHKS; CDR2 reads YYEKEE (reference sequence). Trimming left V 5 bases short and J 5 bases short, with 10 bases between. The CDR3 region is CASSWAETGELFF. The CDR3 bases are TGTGCCAGCAGTTGGGCCGAGACCGGGGAGCTGTTTTTT. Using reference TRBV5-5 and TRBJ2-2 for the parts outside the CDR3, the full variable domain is DAGVTQSPTHLIKTRGQQVTLRCSPISGHKSVSWYQQVLGQGPQFIFQYYEKEERGRGNFPDRFSARQFPNYSSELNVNALLLGDSALYLCASSWAETGELFFGEGSRLTVL.

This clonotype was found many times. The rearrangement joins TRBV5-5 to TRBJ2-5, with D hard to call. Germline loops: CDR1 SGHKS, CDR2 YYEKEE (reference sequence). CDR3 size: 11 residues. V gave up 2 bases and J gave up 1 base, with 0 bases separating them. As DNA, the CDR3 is TGTGCCAGCAGCTTCCAAGAGACCCAGTACTTC. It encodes CASSFQETQYF.

The CDR3 protein is CSAREAPPTYPDTQYF. CDR3 DNA sequence: TGCAGTGCTAGAGAGGCCCCCCCCACCTACCCAGATACGCAGTATTTT. This sequence joins TRBV20-1 and TRBJ2-3, with D unresolved. V lost 0 bases and J lost 4, with 17 bases in between. Per germline, CDR1 DFQATT and CDR2 SNEGSKA (reference sequence). CDR3 size: 16 residues.

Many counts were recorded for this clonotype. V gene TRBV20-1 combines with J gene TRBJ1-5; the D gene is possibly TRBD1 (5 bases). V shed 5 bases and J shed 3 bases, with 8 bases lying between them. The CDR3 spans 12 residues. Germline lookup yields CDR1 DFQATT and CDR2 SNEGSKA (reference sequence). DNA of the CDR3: TGCAGTGCTCAGACAGCCAATCAGCCCCAGCATTTT. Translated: CSAQTANQPQHF.

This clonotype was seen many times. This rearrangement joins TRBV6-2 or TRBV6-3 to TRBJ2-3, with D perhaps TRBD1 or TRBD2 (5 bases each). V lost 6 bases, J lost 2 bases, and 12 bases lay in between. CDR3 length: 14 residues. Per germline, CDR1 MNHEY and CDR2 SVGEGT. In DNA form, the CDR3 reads TGTGCCAGCAGAACGGGGCCACCCACAGATACGCAGTATTTT. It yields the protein CASRTGPPTDTQYF.

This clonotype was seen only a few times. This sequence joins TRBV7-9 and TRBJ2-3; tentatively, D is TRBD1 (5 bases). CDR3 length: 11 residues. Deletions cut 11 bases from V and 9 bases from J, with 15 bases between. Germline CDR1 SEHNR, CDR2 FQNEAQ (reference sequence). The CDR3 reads CASRLQGTQYF. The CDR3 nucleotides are TGTGCCTCCCGCTTGCAGGGAACGCAGTATTTT.

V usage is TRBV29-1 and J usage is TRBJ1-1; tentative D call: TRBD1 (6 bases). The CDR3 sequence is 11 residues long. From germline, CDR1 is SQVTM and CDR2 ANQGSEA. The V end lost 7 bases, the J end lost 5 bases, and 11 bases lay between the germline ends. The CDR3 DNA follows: TGCAGCGCAGGAGGGGGGACTGAAGCTTTCTTT. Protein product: CSAGGGTEAFF.

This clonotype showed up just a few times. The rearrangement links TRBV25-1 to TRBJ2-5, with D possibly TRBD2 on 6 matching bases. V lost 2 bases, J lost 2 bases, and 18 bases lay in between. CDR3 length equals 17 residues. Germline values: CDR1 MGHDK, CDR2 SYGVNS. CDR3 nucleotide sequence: TGTGCCAGCAGTGAAGTAGGAGCGGGCAGGTTACAAGAGACCCAGTACTTC. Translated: CASSEVGAGRLQETQYF.

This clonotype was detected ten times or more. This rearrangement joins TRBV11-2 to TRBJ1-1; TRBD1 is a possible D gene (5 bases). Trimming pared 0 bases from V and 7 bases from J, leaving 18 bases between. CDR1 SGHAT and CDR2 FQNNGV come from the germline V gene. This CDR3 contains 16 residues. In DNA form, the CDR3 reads TGTGCCAGCAGCTTAGATGAATGGGGACCGGCGGGTGAAGCTTTCTTT. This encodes CASSLDEWGPAGEAFF.

CDR3 DNA sequence: TGTGCCAGCAGTTTGGGAACAGGGAACTACAATGAGCAGTTCTTC. This encodes CASSLGTGNYNEQFF. V is TRBV12-3 or TRBV12-4 and J is TRBJ2-1, with D maybe TRBD1 (6 bases). This CDR3 has 15 residues. Trimming cost V 3 bases and J 3 bases, with 12 bases left between them.

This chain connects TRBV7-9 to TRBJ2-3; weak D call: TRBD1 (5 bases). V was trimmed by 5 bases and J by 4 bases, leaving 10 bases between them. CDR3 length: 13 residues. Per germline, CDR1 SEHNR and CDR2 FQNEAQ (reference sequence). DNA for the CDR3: TGTGCCAGCAGCGACCCGACAGCAGATACGCAGTATTTT. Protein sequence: CASSDPTADTQYF.